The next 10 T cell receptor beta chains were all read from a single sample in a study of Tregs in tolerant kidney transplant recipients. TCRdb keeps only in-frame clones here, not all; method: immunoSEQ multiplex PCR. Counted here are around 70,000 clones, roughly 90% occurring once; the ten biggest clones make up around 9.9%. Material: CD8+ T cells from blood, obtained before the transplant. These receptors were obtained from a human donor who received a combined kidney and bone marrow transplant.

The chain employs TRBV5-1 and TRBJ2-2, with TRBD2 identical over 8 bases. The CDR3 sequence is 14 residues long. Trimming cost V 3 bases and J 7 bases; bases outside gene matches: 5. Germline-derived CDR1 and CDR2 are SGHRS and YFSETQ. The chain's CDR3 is CASSSGGGGGELFF. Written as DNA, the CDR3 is TGCGCCAGCAGCTCCGGGGGGGGCGGCGGGGAGCTGTTTTTT.

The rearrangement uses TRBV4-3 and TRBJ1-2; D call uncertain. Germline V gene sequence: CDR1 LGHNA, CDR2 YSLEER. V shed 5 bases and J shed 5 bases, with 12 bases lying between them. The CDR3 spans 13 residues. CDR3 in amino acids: CASSKQRAYGYTF. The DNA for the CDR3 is TGCGCCAGCAGCAAGCAAAGAGCGTATGGCTACACCTTC.

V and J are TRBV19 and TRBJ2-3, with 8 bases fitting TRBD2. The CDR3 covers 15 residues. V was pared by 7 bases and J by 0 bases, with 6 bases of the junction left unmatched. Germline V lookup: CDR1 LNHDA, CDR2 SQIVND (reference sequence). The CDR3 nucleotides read TGTGCCAGTAAGCCCAGCGGGGGAAGCACAGATACGCAGTATTTT. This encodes CASKPSGGSTDTQYF.

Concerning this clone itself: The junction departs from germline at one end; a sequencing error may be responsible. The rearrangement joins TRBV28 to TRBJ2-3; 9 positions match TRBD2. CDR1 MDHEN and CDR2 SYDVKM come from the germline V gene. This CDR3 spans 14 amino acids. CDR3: CYQASGDNADTQYF. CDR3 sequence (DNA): TGCTACCAGGCTAGCGGGGATAACGCAGATACGCAGTATTTT. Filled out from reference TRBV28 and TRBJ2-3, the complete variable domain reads DVKVTQSSRYLVKRTGEKVFLECVQDMDHENMFWYRQDPGLGLRLIYFSYDVKMKEKGDIPEGYSVSREKKERFSLILESASTNQTSMYLCYQASGDNADTQYFGPGTRLTVL.

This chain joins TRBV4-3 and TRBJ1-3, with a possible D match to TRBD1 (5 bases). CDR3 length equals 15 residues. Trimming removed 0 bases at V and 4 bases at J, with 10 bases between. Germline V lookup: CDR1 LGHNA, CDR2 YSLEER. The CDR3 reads CASSQDRGLGNTIYF. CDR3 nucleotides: TGCGCCAGCAGCCAAGATCGGGGGTTGGGAAACACCATATATTTT.

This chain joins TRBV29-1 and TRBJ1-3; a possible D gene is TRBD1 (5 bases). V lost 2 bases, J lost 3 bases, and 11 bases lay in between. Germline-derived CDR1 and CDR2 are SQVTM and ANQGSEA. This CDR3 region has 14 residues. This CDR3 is CSVETSGHGNTIYF. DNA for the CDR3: TGCAGCGTTGAAACGTCAGGGCATGGAAACACCATATATTTT.

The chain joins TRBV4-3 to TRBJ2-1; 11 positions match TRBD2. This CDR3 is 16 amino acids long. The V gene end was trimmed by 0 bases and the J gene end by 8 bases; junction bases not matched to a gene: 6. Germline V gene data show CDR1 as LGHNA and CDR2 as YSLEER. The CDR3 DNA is TGCGCCAGCAGCCAAGAGGCACTAGCGGGAGCACATGAGCAGTTCTTC. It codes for CASSQEALAGAHEQFF.

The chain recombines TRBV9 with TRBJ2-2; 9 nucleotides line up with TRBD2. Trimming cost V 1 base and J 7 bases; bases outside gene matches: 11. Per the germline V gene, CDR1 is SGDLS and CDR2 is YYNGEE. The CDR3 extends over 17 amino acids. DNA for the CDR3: TGTGCCAGCAGCGTAACTGCTAGCGGGGCCAAGGACGGGGAGCTGTTTTTT. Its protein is CASSVTASGAKDGELFF.

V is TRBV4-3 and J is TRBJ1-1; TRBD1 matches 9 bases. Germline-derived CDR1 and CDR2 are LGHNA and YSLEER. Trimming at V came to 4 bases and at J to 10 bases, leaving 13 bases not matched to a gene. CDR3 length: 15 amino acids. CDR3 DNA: TGCGCCAGCAGCCCTACACAGGGGGCGAGCACCATAGCTTTCTTT. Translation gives CASSPTQGASTIAFF.

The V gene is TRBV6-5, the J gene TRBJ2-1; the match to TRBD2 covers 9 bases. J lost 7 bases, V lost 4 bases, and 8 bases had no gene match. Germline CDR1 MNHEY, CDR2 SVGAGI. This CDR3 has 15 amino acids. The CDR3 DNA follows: TGTGCCAGCAGTTCCGCGGGAGGGCCATGGAATGAGCAGTTCTTC. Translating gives CASSSAGGPWNEQFF.